These 7 T cell receptor beta chains were sequenced from one sample in a study of blood T cell repertoires in COVID-19. The repertoire was sequenced with immunoSEQ multiplex PCR; TCRdb's copy has only in-frame clones and lacks some. This sample has some 200,000 clones, with 84% found just once. Sequenced: peripheral blood. These receptors all stem from a man younger than 45 with active or convalescent COVID-19.

J is TRBJ1-1 and V is TRBV29-1; D remains ambiguous. The CDR3 extends over 13 amino acids. CDR1 and CDR2 (germline): SQVTM, ANQGSEA. V shed 0 bases and J shed 6 bases, with 11 bases lying between them. This chain's CDR3 is CSVEDGPTAEAFF. CDR3 in DNA: TGCAGCGTTGAAGATGGGCCAACTGCTGAAGCTTTCTTT. The complete variable domain, with remaining parts taken from reference TRBV29-1 and TRBJ1-1, reads SAVISQKPSRDICQRGTSLTIQCQVDSQVTMMFWYRQQPGQSLTLIATANQGSEATYESGFVIDKFPISRPNLTFSTLTVSNMSPEDSSIYLCSVEDGPTAEAFFGQGTRLTVV.

This chain joins TRBV24-1 and TRBJ1-5; 8 bases align to TRBD1. This CDR3 has 16 residues. The V gene end was trimmed by 2 bases and the J gene end by 0 bases; junction bases not matched to a gene: 2. Per germline, CDR1 KGHDR and CDR2 SFDVKD. The CDR3 bases are TGTGCCACCAGTGATTCGACAGGGGATAGCAATCAGCCCCAGCATTTT. Amino acids: CATSDSTGDSNQPQHF.

The chain employs TRBV4-1 and TRBJ2-4; a weak D match, TRBD1 (5 bases). The CDR3 contains 17 residues. The germline V gene has CDR1 MGHRA and CDR2 YSYEKL. With 0 bases removed from V and 3 bases from J, the gap between germline ends came to 15 bases. CDR3 nucleotides: TGCGCCAGCAGCCAAGATGGGTCAGGGATTGGCAAAAACATTCAGTACTTC. Residues: CASSQDGSGIGKNIQYF.

The table lists this clone with a count of one. V is TRBV3-1 (or the pseudogene TRBV3-2) and J is TRBJ2-2; possibly TRBD2 for D (6 bases). In germline, CDR1 is LGHDT, CDR2 YNNKEL (reference sequence). Trimming shortened V by 2 bases and J by 13 bases, and 14 bases separated the two germline ends. CDR3 length: 13 amino acids. CDR3 sequence: CASSQHTGTGLFF. The CDR3 DNA reads TGTGCCAGCAGCCAACACACCGGGACTGGGCTGTTTTTT.

The chain employs TRBV12-3 or TRBV12-4 and TRBJ1-2; possibly TRBD1 for D (5 bases). This CDR3 has 12 amino acids. Between the trimmed V and J ends, which lost 7 bases and 4 bases, there was a span of 10 bases. CDR3 DNA sequence: TGTGCCAGCACCCTTACAGGCTATGGCTACACCTTC. This translates into CASTLTGYGYTF.

V usage is TRBV24-1 and J usage is TRBJ1-4; D gene uncertain. Trimming removed 9 bases at V and 7 bases at J, with 11 bases between. Germline CDR1 and CDR2: KGHDR and SFDVKD. This CDR3 is built from 12 residues. Written as DNA, the CDR3 is TGTGCCACCTCAACGGGGAGTGAAAAACTGTTTTTT. Its protein is CATSTGSEKLFF.

The count of this clone is one. The chain employs TRBV5-8 and TRBJ2-5; D is unclear. Germline CDR1 and CDR2: SGHTS and YDEGEE. Trimming cost V 0 bases and J 0 bases, with 3 bases left between them. The length of the CDR3 is 13 residues. The CDR3 region has the DNA TGTGCCAGCAGCTTGGGCGACCAAGAGACCCAGTACTTC. It is translated as CASSLGDQETQYF.